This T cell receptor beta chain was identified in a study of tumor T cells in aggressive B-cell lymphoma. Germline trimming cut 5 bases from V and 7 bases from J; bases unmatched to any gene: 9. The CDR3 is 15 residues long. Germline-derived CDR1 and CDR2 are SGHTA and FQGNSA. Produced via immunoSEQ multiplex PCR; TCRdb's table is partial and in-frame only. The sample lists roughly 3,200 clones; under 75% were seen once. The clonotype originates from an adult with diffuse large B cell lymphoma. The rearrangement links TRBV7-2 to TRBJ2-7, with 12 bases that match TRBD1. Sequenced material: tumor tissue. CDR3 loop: CASSPTGTGGLEQYF. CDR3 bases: TGTGCCAGCAGCCCAACCGGGACAGGGGGCTTGGAGCAGTACTTC.